These 8 T cell receptor beta chains were all obtained from the same sample, sequenced in a study of spatial heterogeneity in lung cancer. Study outcomes and limitations: Expanded intratumoral alpha and beta TCR counts tracked tumor mutation counts.

TCRdb processed the 5' RACE reads anew with MiXCR; each CDR3 protein has one entry. The profile shows 8,000 or so distinct CDR3 sequences, approximately 12% of them singletons. Antigens for these TCRs are unknown. Indicated time point: sample taken at primary tumor resection. The sample was lung tumor tissue, taken at surgery. These receptor sequences come from a male donor with early-stage non-small cell lung cancer.

This clonotype is medium-sized within its sample. This beta chain is a stray sequence in a library constructed for alpha chains; its clone size is not meaningful. The chain joins TRBV6-5 to TRBJ1-2; D is possibly TRBD1 (5 bases). The CDR3 covers 20 residues. Trimming left V 2 bases short and J 4 bases short, with 29 bases between. CDR1 and CDR2 from the germline V gene are MNHEY and SVGAGI. The CDR3 spells CASSYVGDGKRRTLLYGYTF. CDR3 coding DNA: TGTGCCAGCAGTTACGTAGGGGACGGGAAAAGAAGAACTCTGCTCTATGGCTACACCTTC.

This clonotype rates as medium-sized. This beta chain is an unintended read in a library built for alpha chains; its size means little. J is TRBJ2-1 and V is TRBV27, with 14 bases aligning to TRBD2. This CDR3 is 20 amino acids long. Trimming at V came to 5 bases and at J to 0 bases, leaving 12 bases not matched to a gene. CDR1 MNHEY and CDR2 SMNVEV come from the germline V gene (reference sequence). This CDR3 reads CASSPPPGLAGGYSYNEQFF. CDR3 DNA sequence: TGTGCCAGCAGTCCCCCCCCCGGACTAGCGGGAGGTTACTCCTACAATGAGCAGTTCTTC.

This clonotype has ten or more counts. Found in a library prepared for alpha chains, this beta chain is an off-target read, and its abundance has little meaning. The gene calls are TRBV9 and TRBJ1-2; tentatively, D is TRBD1 (6 bases). V was trimmed by 5 bases and J by 2 bases, leaving 16 bases between them. Germline V gives CDR1 SGDLS, CDR2 YYNGEE. The CDR3 spans 15 residues. The CDR3 reads CASRGDTGQNYGYTF. CDR3 bases: TGTGCCAGCAGGGGTGATACAGGACAGAACTATGGCTACACCTTC. The full variable domain, completed using reference TRBV9 and TRBJ1-2, is DSGVTQTPKHLITATGQRVTLRCSPRSGDLSVYWYQQSLDQGLQFLIQYYNGEERAKGNILERFSAQQFPDLHSELNLSSLELGDSALYFCASRGDTGQNYGYTFGSGTRLTVV.

Many counts were recorded for this clonotype. The size of this beta chain means little, since it is a stray read in a library made for alpha chains. V gene TRBV20-1 combines with J gene TRBJ2-5, with TRBD2 identical over 7 bases. The V gene end was trimmed by 6 bases and the J gene end by 2 bases; junction bases not matched to a gene: 9. Looked up from germline, CDR1 is DFQATT and CDR2 is SNEGSKA (reference sequence). This CDR3 has 14 amino acids. In DNA form, the CDR3 reads TGCAGTGCAAAGGGCGACGGGAGGCAAGAGACCCAGTACTTC. The encoded protein is CSAKGDGRQETQYF.

This clonotype was seen ten or more times. This beta chain came through as a stray read in a library set up for alpha chains, and its size says little. The genes are TRBV29-1 and TRBJ1-5, with 9 bases aligning to TRBD1. Germline loops: CDR1 SQVTM, CDR2 ANQGSEA. The CDR3 loop spans 11 amino acids. Trimming removed 6 bases from V and 11 bases from J; junction bases left unmatched: 5. CDR3: CSVLQGAAQHF. CDR3 nucleotide sequence: TGCAGCGTCCTACAGGGGGCTGCCCAGCATTTT.

Ten or more counts support this clonotype. The size of this beta chain means little, since it is a stray read in a library made for alpha chains. The chain recombines TRBV28 with TRBJ2-7; 12 nucleotides agree with TRBD1. In germline, CDR1 is MDHEN, CDR2 SYDVKM. This CDR3 region has 15 residues. After removal of 6 bases from V and 4 bases from J, the junction contained 7 bases not matched to a gene. CDR3 in DNA: TGTGCCAGCAGCGAGGCGGGACAGGGGGCATACGAGCAGTACTTC. It specifies CASSEAGQGAYEQYF. Combining the CDR3 with reference TRBV28 and TRBJ2-7 gives the whole variable domain DVKVTQSSRYLVKRTGEKVFLECVQDMDHENMFWYRQDPGLGLRLIYFSYDVKMKEKGDIPEGYSVSREKKERFSLILESASTNQTSMYLCASSEAGQGAYEQYFGPGTRLTVT.

A remark on this clonotype: Being off target in a library aimed at alpha chains, this beta chain has a size of little meaning. The genes are TRBV5-5 and TRBJ1-1; D ambiguous. Trimming pared 4 bases from V and 5 bases from J, leaving 9 bases between. Per germline, CDR1 SGHKS and CDR2 YYEKEE (reference sequence). CDR3 length: 12 residues. This CDR3 reads CASSVGRTEAFF. Written as DNA, the CDR3 is TGTGCCAGCAGCGTTGGGAGAACTGAAGCTTTCTTT.

This clonotype ranks as medium-sized (0.01 to 0.1%). This beta chain is an off-target read within a library intended for alpha chains, so its frequency means little. This sequence joins TRBV24-1 and TRBJ2-2, with a possible D match to TRBD2 (6 bases). The germline V and J ends were trimmed by 3 bases and 0 bases, with 10 bases remaining between them. Germline V gene lookup returns CDR1 KGHDR and CDR2 SFDVKD. The CDR3 is 16 amino acids. The DNA for the CDR3 is TGTGCCACCAGTGATGCGACTAGTGCGAACACCGGGGAGCTGTTTTTT. Protein: CATSDATSANTGELFF.